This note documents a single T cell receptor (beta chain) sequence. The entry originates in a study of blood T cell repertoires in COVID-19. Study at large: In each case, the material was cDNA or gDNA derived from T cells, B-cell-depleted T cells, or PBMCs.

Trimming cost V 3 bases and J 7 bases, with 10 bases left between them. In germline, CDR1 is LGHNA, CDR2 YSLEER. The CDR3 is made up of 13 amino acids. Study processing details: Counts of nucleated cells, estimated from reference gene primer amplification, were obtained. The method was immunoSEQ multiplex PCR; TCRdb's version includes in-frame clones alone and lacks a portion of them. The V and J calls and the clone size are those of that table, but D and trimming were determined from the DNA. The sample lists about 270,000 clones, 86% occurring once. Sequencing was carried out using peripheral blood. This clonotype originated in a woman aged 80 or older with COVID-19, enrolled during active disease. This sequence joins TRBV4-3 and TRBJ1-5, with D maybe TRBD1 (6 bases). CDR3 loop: CASSHERGQPQHF. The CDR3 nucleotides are TGCGCCAGCAGCCATGAGAGGGGGCAGCCCCAGCATTTT.